This entry is about one T cell receptor (beta chain). Antigen specificity is unknown. This specimen comes from a study of T cells in Graves' hyperthyroidism and ophthalmopathy. Stable disease denoted Graves' hyperthyroidism without ophthalmopathy progression within 18 months. Trimming took 0 bases from V and 10 from J, leaving 9 bases between them. The CDR3 is 12 residues long. Germline lookup yields CDR1 SGHNT and CDR2 YYREEE (reference sequence). Study-wide findings and caveats: It was a median around seven months before onset that the model predicted ophthalmopathy.

Amplification of TCR beta CDR3 regions was performed using RNA transcripts as template. Using the HTBI primer set, a first-round RT-PCR was run on the TCR CDR3. MiXCR, applied by TCRdb to the multiplex PCR reads, yields one record per CDR3 protein. The sample lists around 340,000 distinct CDR3 sequences; 11% to 15% were seen once. The chain carries TRBV5-4 and TRBJ2-3; perhaps TRBD1 as D (6 bases). Material: blood. This receptor was taken from a woman aged 30 to 39 with Graves' hyperthyroidism. CDR3 bases: TGTGCCAGCAGCTTGGGCAGGGGTCCGCAGTATTTT. Its protein product is CASSLGRGPQYF.